This entry lists 32 T cell receptor beta chains sequenced from one sample in a study of control samples from healthy donors and cancer patients. Libraries were prepared by immunoSEQ multiplex PCR; TCRdb keeps only in-frame clonotypes and omits some of them. The data contain about 80,000 clones, around 92% of them singletons. Sequencing input: blood. These receptors came from a man aged 50 or older in good health.

The chain uses TRBV7-9 and TRBJ1-1, with D possibly being TRBD1 (5 bases). Looked up from germline, CDR1 is SEHNR and CDR2 is FQNEAQ (reference sequence). The CDR3 has 14 residues. V shed 2 bases and J shed 5 bases, with 12 bases lying between them. The CDR3 region is CASSLSVEGTEAFF. The CDR3 region has the DNA TGTGCCAGCAGCTTATCCGTTGAGGGGACTGAAGCTTTCTTT.

The gene calls are TRBV21-1 and TRBJ2-3. TRBV21-1 is classified as a pseudogene. This CDR3 is 16 amino acids long. The CDR3 protein is CASSKEEGPSKDTQYF. As DNA, the CDR3 is TGTGCCAGCAGCAAAGAAGAGGGGCCCTCTAAAGATACGCAGTATTTT.

The chain carries TRBV12-3 or TRBV12-4 and TRBJ2-7; 9 positions match TRBD1. Trimming at V came to 5 bases and at J to 5 bases, leaving 4 bases not matched to a gene. This CDR3 contains 13 residues. The CDR3 spells CASSADRGHEQYF. CDR3 nucleotide sequence: TGTGCCAGCAGTGCGGACAGGGGTCACGAGCAGTACTTC.

The V and J genes are TRBV7-9 and TRBJ2-1; a weak D match, TRBD1 (6 bases). Trimming stripped 1 base from V and 5 bases from J, with 15 bases between. Germline V gene lookup returns CDR1 SEHNR and CDR2 FQNEAQ (reference sequence). The CDR3 runs to 16 residues. CDR3 sequence: CASSLGRQGWNNEQFF. The CDR3, as DNA: TGTGCCAGCAGCTTAGGTCGGCAGGGGTGGAACAATGAGCAGTTCTTC.

The sample holds a few counts of this clone. The rearrangement uses TRBV5-4 and TRBJ1-2, with 8 bases lining up with TRBD1. The length of the CDR3 is 13 residues. CDR1 is SGHNT, CDR2 YYREEE, per germline (reference sequence). V lost 3 bases and J lost 4; bases outside the gene matches: 2. The CDR3 protein is CASSYDRGYGYTF. As DNA, the CDR3 is TGTGCCAGCAGCTATGACAGGGGCTATGGCTACACCTTC.

The chain carries TRBV30 and TRBJ1-1; D uncertain. The V gene lost 0 bases and the J gene lost 6 bases, with 8 bases spanning the gap. The V gene's germline CDR1 is GTSNPN and CDR2 SVGIG (reference sequence). The CDR3 totals 12 residues. CDR3 residues: CAWSVGMAEAFF. As DNA, the CDR3 is TGTGCCTGGAGTGTAGGGATGGCTGAAGCTTTCTTT.

The rearrangement links TRBV19 to TRBJ1-3; D gene ambiguous. CDR1 is LNHDA and CDR2 is SQIVND in the germline V gene (reference sequence). The CDR3 runs 15 residues. V was cut by 6 bases and J by 0 bases, with 12 bases left in between. CDR3 nucleotides: TGTGCCAGTAGCAACGACGGAGACTCTGGAAACACCATATATTTT. It specifies CASSNDGDSGNTIYF. The full variable domain, in which reference TRBV19 and TRBJ1-3 provide the parts outside the CDR3, is DGGITQSPKYLFRKEGQNVTLSCEQNLNHDAMYWYRQDPGQGLRLIYYSQIVNDFQKGDIAEGYSVSREKKESFPLTVTSAQKNPTAFYLCASSNDGDSGNTIYFGEGSWLTVV.

This sequence joins TRBV30 and TRBJ1-5; possibly TRBD1 for D (6 bases). CDR3 length: 14 residues. Germline V gene data show CDR1 as GTSNPN and CDR2 as SVGIG (reference sequence). The ends were cut back, 1 base at V and 5 bases at J, with 12 bases in the middle. In nucleotides, the CDR3 is TGTGCCTGGAGTGGAGGGGGTAATGATCAGCCCCAGCATTTT. Its translation: CAWSGGGNDQPQHF.

The chain carries TRBV12-5 and TRBJ2-1, with 9 bases lining up with TRBD2. The CDR3 is made up of 15 amino acids. V was clipped by 0 bases and J by 5 bases; unmatched bases: 2. In germline, CDR1 is LGHNT, CDR2 FRNRAP. CDR3 region: CASGLVIAGDNEQFF. CDR3 nucleotide sequence: TGTGCTAGTGGTTTGGTGATAGCGGGAGACAATGAGCAGTTCTTC.

This rearrangement joins TRBV4-1 to TRBJ2-2; TRBD1 is a possible D gene (7 bases). This CDR3 region has 16 residues. V lost 4 bases and J 2 bases, leaving 14 bases between the germline ends. Germline V CDR1 and CDR2: MGHRA, YSYEKL. The CDR3 region is CASSPRGTPNTGELFF. The CDR3 DNA is TGCGCCAGCAGCCCCAGGGGGACTCCAAACACCGGGGAGCTGTTTTTT.

The genes are TRBV4-1 and TRBJ2-5, with a weak D call TRBD1 (6 bases). The V gene's germline CDR1 is MGHRA and CDR2 YSYEKL. The CDR3 totals 14 residues. Trimming removed 2 bases at V and 5 bases at J, with 12 bases between. The CDR3 bases are TGCGCCAGCAGCCAACCGGGACAAGGGGAGACCCAGTACTTC. Encoded protein: CASSQPGQGETQYF.

The chain carries TRBV24-1 and TRBJ2-3; TRBD1 matches 9 bases. With V trimmed by 6 bases and J by 3 bases, 3 bases remained unmatched. This CDR3 has 14 residues. The V gene's germline CDR1 is KGHDR and CDR2 SFDVKD. CDR3 region: CATSRTGATDTQYF. The CDR3 coding sequence is TGTGCCACCAGTCGGACAGGGGCTACAGATACGCAGTATTTT.

V gene TRBV11-2 combines with J gene TRBJ2-2; no clear D gene. Between the trimmed V and J ends, which lost 3 bases and 2 bases, there was a span of 16 bases. The CDR3 loop spans 17 amino acids. CDR1 and CDR2 from the germline V gene are SGHAT and FQNNGV. This CDR3 reads CASSLGSWELNTGELFF. CDR3 sequence (DNA): TGTGCCAGCAGCTTGGGGTCTTGGGAACTAAACACCGGGGAGCTGTTTTTT.

The rearrangement links TRBV6-6 to TRBJ2-7, with D possibly called TRBD1 or TRBD2 (5 bases each). In germline, CDR1 is MNHNY, CDR2 SVGAGI (reference sequence). Trimming removed 2 bases at V and 11 bases at J, with 16 bases between. CDR3 size: 13 residues. CDR3 nucleotide sequence: TGTGCCAGCAGTTACCGGGGCGGCCCCGAAAAGTACTTC. Amino acid sequence: CASSYRGGPEKYF.

The chain combines TRBV19 with TRBJ1-2; maybe TRBD1 (5 bases). Trimming shortened V by 5 bases and J by 3 bases, and 13 bases separated the two germline ends. Germline V gives CDR1 LNHDA, CDR2 SQIVND (reference sequence). CDR3 length: 14 amino acids. CDR3 bases: TGTGCCAGTAGTTTGCTCCGGGACTACTATGGCTACACCTTC. It specifies CASSLLRDYYGYTF. Full variable domain (rest looked up from reference TRBV19 and TRBJ1-2): DGGITQSPKYLFRKEGQNVTLSCEQNLNHDAMYWYRQDPGQGLRLIYYSQIVNDFQKGDIAEGYSVSREKKESFPLTVTSAQKNPTAFYLCASSLLRDYYGYTFGSGTRLTVV.

The CDR3, as DNA: TGTGCCAGCCGGTGTGGTTGGGCAACTAATGAAAAACTGTTTTTT. The encoded protein is CASRCGWATNEKLFF. The V and J genes are TRBV21-1 and TRBJ1-4. TRBV21-1 is flagged as a pseudogene. The CDR3 is made up of 15 amino acids.

This chain uses TRBV30 with TRBJ1-6, with TRBD1 identical over 7 bases. V shed 2 bases and J 7 bases; nucleotides not matched to a gene: 8. This CDR3 is 15 amino acids long. Germline V gene sequence: CDR1 GTSNPN, CDR2 SVGIG (reference sequence). This chain's CDR3 is CAWSLPTGLNSPLHF. CDR3 in DNA: TGTGCCTGGAGTCTCCCGACAGGGTTGAATTCACCCCTCCACTTT.

CDR3 nucleotide sequence: TGTGCCAGCAGCCCCCGGACAGATAGGCTGGAGACCCAGTACTTC. Its translation: CASSPRTDRLETQYF. The rearrangement links TRBV9 to TRBJ2-5, with D perhaps TRBD1 (6 bases). Germline loops: CDR1 SGDLS, CDR2 YYNGEE. The V gene lost 4 bases and the J gene lost 5 bases, with 18 bases spanning the gap. This CDR3 region has 15 residues.

As concerns this clone: The junction departs from the called germline gene at one end, perhaps through a read error. The chain joins TRBV7-9 to TRBJ2-7, with 8 bases matching TRBD1. Per the germline V gene, CDR1 is SEHNR and CDR2 is FQNEAQ (reference sequence). This CDR3 is 14 amino acids long. CDR3 loop: CASNLRQGPYEQYF. The CDR3 DNA sequence: TGTGCCAGCAACTTAAGACAGGGGCCATACGAGCAGTACTTC.

The chain is built from TRBV9 and TRBJ2-3, with TRBD2 matching over 9 bases. The CDR3 sequence is 16 residues long. Trimming cost V 3 bases and J 4 bases; bases outside gene matches: 9. The germline CDR1 and CDR2 sequences are SGDLS and YYNGEE. CDR3 region: CASSDPGGGAPDTQYF. CDR3 coding DNA: TGTGCCAGCAGCGACCCAGGCGGGGGGGCACCAGATACGCAGTATTTT.

This CDR3 is CASSLGQPNTEAFF. CDR3 nucleotides: TGTGCCAGCAGCCTGGGACAGCCGAACACTGAAGCTTTCTTT. The rearrangement joins TRBV3-1 (or the pseudogene TRBV3-2) to TRBJ1-1, with 7 bases that match TRBD1. J lost 1 base, V lost 4 bases, and 3 bases had no gene match. Looked up from germline, CDR1 is LGHDT and CDR2 is YNNKEL (reference sequence). This CDR3 is built from 14 residues.

The chain couples TRBV4-1 to TRBJ1-4; D gene unclear. V was cut by 1 base and J by 7 bases, with 16 bases left in between. Germline V gives CDR1 MGHRA, CDR2 YSYEKL. This CDR3 is 16 amino acids long. In nucleotides, the CDR3 is TGCGCCAGCAGCCAAGCAGGCCCTCCGATAAGTGAAAAACTGTTTTTT. This gives the protein CASSQAGPPISEKLFF.

The chain joins TRBV5-6 to TRBJ1-2; TRBD1 matches 9 bases. V was pared by 5 bases and J by 7 bases, with 9 bases of the junction left unmatched. The CDR3 is 14 amino acids. Germline V lookup: CDR1 SGHDT, CDR2 YYEEEE. In DNA form, the CDR3 reads TGTGCCAGCAGACCCTCAACAGGGGGCTCTGGCTACACCTTC. This gives the protein CASRPSTGGSGYTF.

The gene calls are TRBV5-6 and TRBJ1-3, with 8 bases that match TRBD1. Germline CDR1 reads SGHDT; CDR2 reads YYEEEE. Germline trimming cut 4 bases from V and 3 bases from J; bases unmatched to any gene: 9. The CDR3 runs to 16 residues. CDR3 region: CASSPGTGDGGNTIYF. CDR3 nucleotides: TGTGCCAGCAGCCCGGGGACAGGTGATGGTGGAAACACCATATATTTT.

This sequence joins TRBV27 and TRBJ1-3; TRBD1 is a possible D gene (5 bases). Trimming removed 4 bases at V and 0 bases at J, with 13 bases between. CDR3 length equals 16 residues. In germline, CDR1 is MNHEY, CDR2 SMNVEV (reference sequence). This CDR3 is CASSSARAGSGNTIYF. The CDR3 nucleotides are TGTGCCAGCAGTTCCGCCAGGGCAGGCTCTGGAAACACCATATATTTT.

The gene calls are TRBV29-1 and TRBJ2-7; 11 bases are shared with TRBD1. Germline CDR1 and CDR2: SQVTM and ANQGSEA. Germline trimming cut 6 bases from V and 5 bases from J; bases unmatched to any gene: 0. This CDR3 comprises 11 residues. Here the CDR3 reads CSVDRGHEQYF. DNA of the CDR3: TGCAGCGTGGACAGGGGGCACGAGCAGTACTTC.

V is TRBV3-1 (or the pseudogene TRBV3-2) and J is TRBJ1-2; 7 bases are a match to TRBD1. The trim removed 0 bases at V and 7 bases at J, leaving 5 bases unmatched. This CDR3 has 14 amino acids. Germline CDR1 and CDR2: LGHDT and YNNKEL (reference sequence). The CDR3 nucleotides are TGTGCCAGCAGCCAAGACAACAGGGGAGCTGGCTACACCTTC. This encodes CASSQDNRGAGYTF.

The V call is TRBV5-1, the J call TRBJ1-2; D unclear. This CDR3 is built from 13 residues. V lost 3 bases and J 4 bases, leaving 10 bases between the germline ends. Per germline, CDR1 SGHRS and CDR2 YFSETQ. The CDR3 DNA follows: TGCGCCAGCAGCTCGGACCGCTTCTATGGCTACACCTTC. Translating it yields CASSSDRFYGYTF.

The chain couples TRBV11-3 to TRBJ2-6; D gene ambiguous. CDR3 length: 13 amino acids. Germline CDR1 SGHNT, CDR2 YENEEA. Trimming removed 5 bases at V and 4 bases at J, with 6 bases between. The CDR3 here is CASSPAGANVLTF. CDR3 DNA sequence: TGTGCCAGCAGCCCCGCCGGGGCCAACGTCCTGACTTTC.

The chain combines TRBV25-1 with TRBJ1-2; 7 bases map to TRBD1. CDR3 length equals 12 residues. Germline V gives CDR1 MGHDK, CDR2 SYGVNS. V shed 8 bases and J 8 bases; nucleotides not matched to a gene: 8. This CDR3 is CASSTGAEGYTF. CDR3 nucleotide sequence: TGTGCCAGCTCTACAGGGGCTGAGGGCTACACCTTC.

In DNA form, the CDR3 reads TGTGCCAGCAGCTTAGACGCCGGACTAGCGGCGGATACGCAGTATTTT. This codes for CASSLDAGLAADTQYF. V is TRBV7-6 and J is TRBJ2-3; 10 bases map to TRBD2. This CDR3 contains 16 residues. V lost 1 base to trimming and J lost 6 bases; unmatched junction nucleotides: 7. The V gene's germline CDR1 is SGHVS and CDR2 FNYEAQ. The full variable domain, completed using reference TRBV7-6 and TRBJ2-3, is GAGVSQSPRYKVTKRGQDVALRCDPISGHVSLYWYRQALGQGPEFLTYFNYEAQQDKSGLPNDRFSAERPEGSISTLTIQRTEQRDSAMYRCASSLDAGLAADTQYFGPGTRLTVL.

J is TRBJ1-2 and V is TRBV13; 9 bases are a match to TRBD1. Germline V gene lookup returns CDR1 PRHDT and CDR2 FYEKMQ (reference sequence). V shed 6 bases and J 6 bases; nucleotides not matched to a gene: 8. This CDR3 comprises 14 residues. The CDR3 loop is CASSSVGQGHGYTF. The CDR3 DNA is TGTGCCAGCAGTTCGGTGGGACAGGGCCATGGCTACACCTTC.